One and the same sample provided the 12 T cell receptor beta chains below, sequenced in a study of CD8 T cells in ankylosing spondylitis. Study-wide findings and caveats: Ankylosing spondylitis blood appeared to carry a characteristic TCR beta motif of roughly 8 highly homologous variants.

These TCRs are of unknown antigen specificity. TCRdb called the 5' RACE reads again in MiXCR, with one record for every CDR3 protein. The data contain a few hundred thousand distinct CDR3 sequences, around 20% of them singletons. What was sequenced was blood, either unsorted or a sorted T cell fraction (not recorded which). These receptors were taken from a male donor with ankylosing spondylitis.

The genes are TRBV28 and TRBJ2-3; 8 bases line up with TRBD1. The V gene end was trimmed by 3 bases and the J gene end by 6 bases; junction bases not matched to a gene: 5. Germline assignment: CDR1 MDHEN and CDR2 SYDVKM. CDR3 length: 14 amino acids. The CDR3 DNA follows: TGTGCCAGCAGTTTTACGGGGACAGGCGATACGCAGTATTTT. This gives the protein CASSFTGTGDTQYF. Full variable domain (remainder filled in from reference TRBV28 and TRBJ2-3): DVKVTQSSRYLVKRTGEKVFLECVQDMDHENMFWYRQDPGLGLRLIYFSYDVKMKEKGDIPEGYSVSREKKERFSLILESASTNQTSMYLCASSFTGTGDTQYFGPGTRLTVL.

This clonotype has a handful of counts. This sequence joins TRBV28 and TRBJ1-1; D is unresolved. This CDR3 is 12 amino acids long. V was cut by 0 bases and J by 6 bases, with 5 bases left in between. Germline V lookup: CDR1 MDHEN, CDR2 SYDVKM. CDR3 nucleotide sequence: TGTGCCAGCAGTTTATGGGGCTCTGAAGCTTTCTTT. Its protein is CASSLWGSEAFF.

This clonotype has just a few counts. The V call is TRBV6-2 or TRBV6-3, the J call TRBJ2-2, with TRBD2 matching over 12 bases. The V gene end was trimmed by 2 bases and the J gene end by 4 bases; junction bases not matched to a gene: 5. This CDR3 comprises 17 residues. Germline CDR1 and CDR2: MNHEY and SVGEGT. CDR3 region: CASSYSGLAGPTGELFF. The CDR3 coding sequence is TGTGCCAGCAGTTACAGCGGACTAGCGGGACCCACCGGGGAGCTGTTTTTT.

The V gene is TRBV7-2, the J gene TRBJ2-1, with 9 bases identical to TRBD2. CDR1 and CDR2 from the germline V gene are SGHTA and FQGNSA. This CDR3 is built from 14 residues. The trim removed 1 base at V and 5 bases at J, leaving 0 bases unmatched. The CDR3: CASSLVAGDNEQFF. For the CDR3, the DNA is TGTGCCAGCAGCTTAGTAGCGGGAGACAATGAGCAGTTCTTC.

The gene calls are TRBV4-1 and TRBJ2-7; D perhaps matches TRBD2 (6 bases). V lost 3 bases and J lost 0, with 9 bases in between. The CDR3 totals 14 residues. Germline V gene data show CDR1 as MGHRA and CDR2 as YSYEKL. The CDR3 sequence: CASSHAGSSYEQYF. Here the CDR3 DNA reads TGCGCCAGCAGCCATGCGGGAAGCTCCTACGAGCAGTACTTC.

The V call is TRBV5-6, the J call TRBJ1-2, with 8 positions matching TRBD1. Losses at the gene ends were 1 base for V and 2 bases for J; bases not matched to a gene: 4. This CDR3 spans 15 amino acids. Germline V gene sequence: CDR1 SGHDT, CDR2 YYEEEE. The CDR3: CASSLLGQENYGYTF. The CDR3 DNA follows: TGTGCCAGCAGCTTGTTGGGACAGGAGAACTATGGCTACACCTTC. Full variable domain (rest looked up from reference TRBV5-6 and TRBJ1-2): DAGVTQSPTHLIKTRGQQVTLRCSPKSGHDTVSWYQQALGQGPQFIFQYYEEEERQRGNFPDRFSGHQFPNYSSELNVNALLLGDSALYLCASSLLGQENYGYTFGSGTRLTVV.

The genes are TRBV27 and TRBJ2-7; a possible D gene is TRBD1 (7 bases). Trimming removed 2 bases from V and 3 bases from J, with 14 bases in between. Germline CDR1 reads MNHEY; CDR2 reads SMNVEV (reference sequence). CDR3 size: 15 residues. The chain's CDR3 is CASSLAAGGLYEQYF. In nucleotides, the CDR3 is TGTGCCAGCAGTTTAGCGGCAGGGGGACTCTACGAGCAGTACTTC.

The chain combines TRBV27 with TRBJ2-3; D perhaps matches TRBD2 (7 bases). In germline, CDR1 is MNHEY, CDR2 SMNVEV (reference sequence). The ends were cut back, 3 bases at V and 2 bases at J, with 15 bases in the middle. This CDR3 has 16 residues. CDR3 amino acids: CASSFPPGGPTDTQYF. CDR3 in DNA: TGTGCCAGCAGTTTTCCGCCGGGGGGCCCCACAGATACGCAGTATTTT.

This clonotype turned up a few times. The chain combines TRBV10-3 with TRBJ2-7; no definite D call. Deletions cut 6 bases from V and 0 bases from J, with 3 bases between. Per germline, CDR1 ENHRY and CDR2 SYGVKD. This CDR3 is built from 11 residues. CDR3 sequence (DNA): TGTGCCATCAGAGCCTCCTACGAGCAGTACTTC. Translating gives CAIRASYEQYF.

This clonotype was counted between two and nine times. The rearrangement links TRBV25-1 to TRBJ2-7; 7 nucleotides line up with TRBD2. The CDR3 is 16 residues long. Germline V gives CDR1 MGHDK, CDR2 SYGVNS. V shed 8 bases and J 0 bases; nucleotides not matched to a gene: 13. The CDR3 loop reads CASGDLAGEASYEQYF. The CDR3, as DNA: TGTGCCAGCGGGGACCTGGCGGGGGAAGCCTCCTACGAGCAGTACTTC.

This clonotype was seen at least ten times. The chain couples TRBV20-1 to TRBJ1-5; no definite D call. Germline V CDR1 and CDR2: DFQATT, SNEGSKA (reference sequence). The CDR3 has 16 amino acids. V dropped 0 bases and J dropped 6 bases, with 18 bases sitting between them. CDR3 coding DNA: TGCAGTGCTAGAGAGTGGGGTCCCGTCCCCTCTCAGCCCCAGCATTTT. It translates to CSAREWGPVPSQPQHF.

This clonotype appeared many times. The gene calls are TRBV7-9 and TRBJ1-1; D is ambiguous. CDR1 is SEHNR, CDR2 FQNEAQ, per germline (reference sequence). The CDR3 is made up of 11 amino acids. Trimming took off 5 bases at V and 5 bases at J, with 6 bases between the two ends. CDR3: CASSLYTEAFF. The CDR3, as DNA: TGTGCCAGCAGCCTTTATACTGAAGCTTTCTTT.